The rows below give T cell receptor beta chains drawn from one sample of a study of vaccination effects on CD4 cells after COVID-19. Which antigens these TCRs recognize remains unknown. Sequenced by immunoSEQ multiplex PCR; TCRdb stores in-frame clones only, minus some. The sample consists of roughly 24,000 clones, 70% to 80% of them appearing once. The source material was CD4+ T cells from PBMCs cultured with SARS-CoV-2 spike peptides, sampled before COVID-19 vaccination. Receptor source: a human donor who had a prior SARS-CoV-2 infection. Each CDR3 is given with its conserved first and last residue. A D gene is named only where the DNA matches it firmly. Expanded clones get a size class; other rows say once, few or many, or leave the size out.

clone size | D gene | J gene | V gene | CDR3 DNA | CDR3 protein
once | TRBD2 | TRBJ2-3 | TRBV5-5 | TGTGCCAGCAGCGCGGGACTAGCGGGATCGGCAGATACGCAGTATTTT | CASSAGLAGSADTQYF
- | - | TRBJ2-3 | TRBV5-1 | TGCGCCAGCAGCTTGGCGATTCATGACGGGTGGGGACCAACCACAGATACGCAGTATTTT | CASSLAIHDGWGPTTDTQYF
- | - | TRBJ1-6 | TRBV2 | TGTGCCAGCAGTGGCGAAATTGATTCACCCCTCCACTTT | CASSGEIDSPLHF
few | - | TRBJ1-4 | TRBV15 | TGTGCCACCAGCACCACGACAGAAAAACTGTTTTTT | CATSTTTEKLFF
few | - | TRBJ1-1 | TRBV6-5 | TGTGCCAGTAGACTACACCGGGACACTGAAGCTTTCTTT | CASRLHRDTEAFF
- | TRBD1 | TRBJ1-2 | TRBV10-1 | TGCGCCAGCAGAGAGACAGGGGATGGCTACACCTTC | CASRETGDGYTF
- | TRBD1 | TRBJ2-7 | TRBV18 | TGTGCCAGCTCACAGGGGGCGCAGACCTACGAGCAGTACTTC | CASSQGAQTYEQYF
- | TRBD1 | TRBJ2-1 | TRBV11-2 | TGTGCCAGCAGCTTCTACCCGACAGGGAGTTATGTCAATGAGCAGTTCTTC | CASSFYPTGSYVNEQFF
- | TRBD1 | TRBJ1-5 | TRBV7-8 | TGTGCCAGCAGCTTAGTAGGGACAGGGTTTAGCAATCAGCCCCAGCATTTT | CASSLVGTGFSNQPQHF
once | TRBD2 | TRBJ2-5 | TRBV13 | TGTGCCAGCAGCTTCGGCGGGCGGGGAGCGGGAGGAGAGACCCAGTACTTC | CASSFGGRGAGGETQYF
- | - | TRBJ1-1 | TRBV7-9 | TGTGCCAGCAGCCTAGGGCTCAGGACACTGGCGAGCACTGAAGCTTTCTTT | CASSLGLRTLASTEAFF
- | TRBD2 | TRBJ2-3 | TRBV28 | TGTGCCAGCAGTGGGGGGGGAGCGGGAGGGCCATTGGATACGCAGTATTTT | CASSGGGAGGPLDTQYF
once | TRBD2 | TRBJ2-5 | TRBV5-1 | TGCGCCAGCAGCTCCCGCGGGGGGGCCGGGGAGACCCAGTACTTC | CASSSRGGAGETQYF
- | - | TRBJ1-1 | TRBV5-4 | TGTGCCAGCAGCTTGGACTCAGCAACTGAAGCTTTCTTT | CASSLDSATEAFF
- | TRBD2 | TRBJ2-3 | TRBV15 | TGTGCCACCAGTCAGATATCATGGGCTAGCGGCTACACAGATACGCAGTATTTT | CATSQISWASGYTDTQYF
once | TRBD1 | TRBJ1-4 | TRBV5-1 | TGCGCCAGCAGCCAGCAGGGGGCAGGGGAAAAACTGTTTTTT | CASSQQGAGEKLFF
- | - | TRBJ2-3 | TRBV6-1 | TGTGCCAGCAGTGAAGGAAGGGGTGATACGCAGTATTTT | CASSEGRGDTQYF
- | - | TRBJ1-2 | TRBV7-2 | TGTGCCAGCAGCTTGGGGTACTATGGCTACACCTTC | CASSLGYYGYTF
- | - | TRBJ1-2 | TRBV28 | TGTGCCAGCAGTCGAACAGGCAACCTCGGGGGCTACACCTTC | CASSRTGNLGGYTF
- | - | TRBJ1-4 | TRBV19 | TGTGCCAGTAGCCCGTGGGGGGGAACTAATGAAAAACTGTTTTTT | CASSPWGGTNEKLFF
- | - | TRBJ2-1 | TRBV10-3 | TGTGCCTACCAAGCGGACTCCTACAATGAGCAGTTCTTC | CAYQADSYNEQFF
few | - | TRBJ2-7 | TRBV21-1 | TGTGCCAGCAGCAAAGAAGGGACCCCCTCCTACGAGCAGTACTTC | CASSKEGTPSYEQYF